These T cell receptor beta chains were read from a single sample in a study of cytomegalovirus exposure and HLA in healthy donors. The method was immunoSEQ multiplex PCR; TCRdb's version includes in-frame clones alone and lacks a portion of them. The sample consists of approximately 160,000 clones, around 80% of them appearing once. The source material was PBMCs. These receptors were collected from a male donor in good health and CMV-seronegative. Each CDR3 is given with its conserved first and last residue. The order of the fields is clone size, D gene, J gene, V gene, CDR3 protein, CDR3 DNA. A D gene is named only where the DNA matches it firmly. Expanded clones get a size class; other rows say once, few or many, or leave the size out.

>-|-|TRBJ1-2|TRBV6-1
CASSQGHRGGYTF
TGTGCCAGCAGCCAGGGGCACCGAGGGGGCTACACCTTC
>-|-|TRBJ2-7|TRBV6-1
CASRQERGRGQYF
TGTGCCAGCAGACAGGAAAGAGGCCGTGGGCAGTACTTC
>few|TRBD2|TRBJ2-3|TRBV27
CASRTVAGRRTDTQYF
TGTGCCAGCAGAACGGTAGCGGGCCGTCGCACAGATACGCAGTATTTT
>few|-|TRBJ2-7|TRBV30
CAWRRSRTERLREYF
TGTGCCTGGAGGCGAAGTAGGACAGAAAGGCTGCGTGAGTACTTC
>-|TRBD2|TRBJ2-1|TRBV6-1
CASRPTSDEQFF
TGTGCCAGCAGGCCTACTAGCGACGAGCAGTTCTTC
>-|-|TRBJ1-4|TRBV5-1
CASSRRQSSEKLFF
TGCGCCAGCAGCAGAAGACAGTCCAGTGAAAAACTGTTTTTT
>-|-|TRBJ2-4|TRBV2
CASSAPLGEEYF
TGTGCCAGCAGTGCCCCCCTTGGGGAGGAGTACTTC
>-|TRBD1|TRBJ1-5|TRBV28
CAGGTDYSNQPQHF
TGTGCCGGCGGGACAGACTATAGCAATCAGCCCCAGCATTTT
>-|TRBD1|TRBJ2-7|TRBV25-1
CASSEAGGAYEQYF
TGTGCCAGCAGTGAAGCAGGGGGCGCGTACGAGCAGTACTTC
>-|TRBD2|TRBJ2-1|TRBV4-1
CASSRSTSGSYNEQFF
TGCGCCAGCAGCCGATCAACTAGCGGCTCCTACAATGAGCAGTTCTTC
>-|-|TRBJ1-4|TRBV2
CASSPQTSGGEKLFF
TGTGCCAGCAGTCCTCAGACTTCCGGAGGTGAAAAACTGTTTTTT
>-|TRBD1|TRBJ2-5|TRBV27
CASTKGQGAGETQYF
TGTGCCAGCACCAAAGGACAGGGGGCAGGAGAGACCCAGTACTTC
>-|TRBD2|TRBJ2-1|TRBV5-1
CASSTGGRNNEQFF
TGCGCCAGCAGCACGGGGGGGCGCAACAATGAGCAGTTCTTC
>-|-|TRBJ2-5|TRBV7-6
CASSLVLLETQYF
TGTGCCAGCAGCTTAGTTCTTTTGGAGACCCAGTACTTC
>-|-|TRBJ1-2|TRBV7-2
CASSTVPNYGYTF
TGTGCCAGTTCGACAGTTCCAAACTATGGCTACACCTTC
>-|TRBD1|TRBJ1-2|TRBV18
CASSPPGRGQGNYGYTF
TGTGCCAGCTCACCACCTGGTCGGGGACAGGGGAACTATGGCTACACCTTC
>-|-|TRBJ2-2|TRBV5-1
CASSLVPGTNTGELFF
TGCGCCAGCAGCTTGGTACCAGGGACGAACACCGGGGAGCTGTTTTTT
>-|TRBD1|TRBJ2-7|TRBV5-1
CASSLVRDSSYEQYF
TGCGCCAGCAGCTTGGTCCGGGACAGTTCCTACGAGCAGTACTTC
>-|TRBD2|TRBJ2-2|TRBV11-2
CASSFFRTSGHTGELFF
TGTGCCAGCAGCTTTTTCAGGACTAGCGGGCACACCGGGGAGCTGTTTTTT
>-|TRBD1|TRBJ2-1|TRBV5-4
CASSLTGEPYNEQFF
TGTGCCAGCAGCCTCACAGGGGAACCCTACAATGAGCAGTTCTTC
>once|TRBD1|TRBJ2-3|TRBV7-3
CASSPRDRNLTDTQYF
TGTGCCAGCAGCCCCCGGGACAGAAACCTCACAGATACGCAGTATTTT
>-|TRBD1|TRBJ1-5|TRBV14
CASTGGDRGRCMGNQPQHF
TGTGCCAGCACTGGAGGGGACAGGGGGCGGTGTATGGGCAATCAGCCCCAGCATTTT
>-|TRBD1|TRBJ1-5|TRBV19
CASRHTGGRQPQHF
TGTGCCAGTAGGCATACAGGGGGACGACAGCCCCAGCATTTT
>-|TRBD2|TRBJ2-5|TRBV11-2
CASSTRLAGTQETQYF
TGTGCCAGCAGCACCAGACTAGCGGGGACCCAAGAGACCCAGTACTTC
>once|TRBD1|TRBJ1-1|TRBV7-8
CASSQQGAEAFF
TGTGCCAGCAGCCAACAGGGGGCTGAAGCTTTCTTT
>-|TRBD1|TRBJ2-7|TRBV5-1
CASRPPGQGFHEQYF
TGCGCCAGCAGACCTCCGGGACAGGGTTTCCACGAGCAGTACTTC
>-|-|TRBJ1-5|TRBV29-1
CSVVGGSDQHF
TGCAGCGTTGTGGGGGGATCCGACCAGCATTTT
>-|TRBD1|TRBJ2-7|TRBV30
CAWVPRDRAYEQYF
TGTGCCTGGGTTCCCCGGGACAGGGCCTACGAGCAGTACTTC